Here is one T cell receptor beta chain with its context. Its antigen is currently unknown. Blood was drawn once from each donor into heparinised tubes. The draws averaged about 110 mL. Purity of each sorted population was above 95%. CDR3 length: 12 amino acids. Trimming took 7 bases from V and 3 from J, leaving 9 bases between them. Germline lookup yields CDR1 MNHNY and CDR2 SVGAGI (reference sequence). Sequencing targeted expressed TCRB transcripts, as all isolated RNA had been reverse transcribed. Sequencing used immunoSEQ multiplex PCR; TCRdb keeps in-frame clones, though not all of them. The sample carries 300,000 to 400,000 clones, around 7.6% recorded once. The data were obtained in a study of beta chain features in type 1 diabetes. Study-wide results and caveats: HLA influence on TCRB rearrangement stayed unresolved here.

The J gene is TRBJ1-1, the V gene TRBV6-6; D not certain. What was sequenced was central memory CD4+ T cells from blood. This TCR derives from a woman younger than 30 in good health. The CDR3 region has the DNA TGTGCCAGCACGGACCCAGACACTGAAGCTTTCTTT. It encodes CASTDPDTEAFF.